This entry features one T cell receptor beta chain sequence. Its antigen is undetermined. TCRdb called the 5' RACE reads again in MiXCR, with one record for every CDR3 protein. The data show tens of thousands of distinct CDR3 sequences, approximately 15% seen once. The sample comes from a study of T-cell memory formation after mild COVID-19. Study details: For the most part, TCR clusters were specific to one donor.

The V end lost 0 bases, the J end lost 5 bases, and 13 bases lay between the germline ends. Germline values: CDR1 SEHNR, CDR2 FQNEAQ (reference sequence). The CDR3 totals 15 residues. Overall study results and limits: Some clones that responded were present in memory (sampled pre-infection), which suggests cross-reactive memory joined. A second wave expanding day 15 to 37 was CD4+-biased; contracting clones were balanced.

The receptor comes from an adult woman who had mild COVID-19 (a few samples of this study predate the infection). Cell type and time point are not known. Material for sequencing was PBMCs or a T cell subset sorted from them (not recorded which). The V call is TRBV7-9, the J call TRBJ2-5, with D possibly matching TRBD1 (5 bases). CDR3 DNA: TGTGCCAGCAGCTTAGCGGCAGGGATATTTGAGACCCAGTACTTC. As protein: CASSLAAGIFETQYF.